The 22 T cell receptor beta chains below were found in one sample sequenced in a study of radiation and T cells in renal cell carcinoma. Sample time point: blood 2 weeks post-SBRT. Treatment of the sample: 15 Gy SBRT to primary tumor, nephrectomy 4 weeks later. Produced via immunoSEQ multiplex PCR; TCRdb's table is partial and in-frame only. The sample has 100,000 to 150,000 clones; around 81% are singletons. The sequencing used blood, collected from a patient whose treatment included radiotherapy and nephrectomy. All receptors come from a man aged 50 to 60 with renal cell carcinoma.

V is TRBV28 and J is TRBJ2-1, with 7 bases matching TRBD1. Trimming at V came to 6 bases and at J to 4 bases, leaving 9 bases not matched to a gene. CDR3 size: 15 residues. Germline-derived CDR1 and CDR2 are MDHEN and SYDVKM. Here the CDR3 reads CASRPTGYRYNEQFF. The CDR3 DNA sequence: TGTGCCAGCAGGCCGACAGGGTACAGGTACAATGAGCAGTTCTTC.

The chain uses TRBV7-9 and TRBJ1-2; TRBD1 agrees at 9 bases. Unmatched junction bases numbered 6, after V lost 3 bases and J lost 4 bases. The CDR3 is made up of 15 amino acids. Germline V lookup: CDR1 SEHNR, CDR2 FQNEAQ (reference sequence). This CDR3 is CASSFPGQGSYGYTF. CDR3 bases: TGTGCCAGCAGCTTCCCCGGACAGGGGAGCTATGGCTACACCTTC.

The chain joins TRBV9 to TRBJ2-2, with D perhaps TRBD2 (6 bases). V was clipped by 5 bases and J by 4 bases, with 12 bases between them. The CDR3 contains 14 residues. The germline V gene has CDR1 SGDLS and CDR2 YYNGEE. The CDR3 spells CASSAGLLTGELFF. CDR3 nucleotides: TGTGCCAGCAGTGCGGGACTTCTCACCGGGGAGCTGTTTTTT. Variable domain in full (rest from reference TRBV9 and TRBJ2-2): DSGVTQTPKHLITATGQRVTLRCSPRSGDLSVYWYQQSLDQGLQFLIQYYNGEERAKGNILERFSAQQFPDLHSELNLSSLELGDSALYFCASSAGLLTGELFFGEGSRLTVL.

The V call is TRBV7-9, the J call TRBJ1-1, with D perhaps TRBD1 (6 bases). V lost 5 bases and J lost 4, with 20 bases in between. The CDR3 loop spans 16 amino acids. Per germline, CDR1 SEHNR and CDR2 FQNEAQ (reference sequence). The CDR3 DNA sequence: TGTGCCAGCAGCCTAAACGTGAGGGCACAGGGCACTGAAGCTTTCTTT. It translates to CASSLNVRAQGTEAFF.

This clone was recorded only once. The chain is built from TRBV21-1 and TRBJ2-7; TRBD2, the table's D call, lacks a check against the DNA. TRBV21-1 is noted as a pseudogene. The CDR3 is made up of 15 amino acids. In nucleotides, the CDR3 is TGTGCCAGCAGCAAAGAACGAGTGCTGCCTTACGAGCAGTACTTC. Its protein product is CASSKERVLPYEQYF.

CDR3 sequence: CASSYSLAGGHEQYF. In nucleotides, the CDR3 is TGTGCCAGCAGTTACTCACTAGCGGGGGGCCACGAGCAGTACTTC. This rearrangement joins TRBV6-5 to TRBJ2-7; 12 positions agree with TRBD2. CDR3 length: 15 amino acids. Per germline, CDR1 MNHEY and CDR2 SVGAGI. The V and J ends lost 0 bases and 5 bases, in that order; junction bases with no gene match: 2.

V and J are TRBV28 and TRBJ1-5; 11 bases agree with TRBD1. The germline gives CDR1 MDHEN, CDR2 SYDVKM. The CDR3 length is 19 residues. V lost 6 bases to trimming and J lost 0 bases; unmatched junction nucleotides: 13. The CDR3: CASRRDTGTGGFSNQPQHF. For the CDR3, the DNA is TGTGCCAGCAGACGTGATACCGGGACAGGGGGTTTTAGCAATCAGCCCCAGCATTTT. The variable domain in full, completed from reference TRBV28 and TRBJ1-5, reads DVKVTQSSRYLVKRTGEKVFLECVQDMDHENMFWYRQDPGLGLRLIYFSYDVKMKEKGDIPEGYSVSREKKERFSLILESASTNQTSMYLCASRRDTGTGGFSNQPQHFGDGTRLSIL.

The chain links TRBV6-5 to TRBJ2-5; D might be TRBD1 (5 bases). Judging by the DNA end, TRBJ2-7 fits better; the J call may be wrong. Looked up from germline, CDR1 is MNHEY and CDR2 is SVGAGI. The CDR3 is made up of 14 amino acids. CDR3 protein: CASSYSRTTYEQYF. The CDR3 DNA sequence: TGTGCCAGCAGTTACTCGAGGACAACCTACGAGCAGTACTTC.

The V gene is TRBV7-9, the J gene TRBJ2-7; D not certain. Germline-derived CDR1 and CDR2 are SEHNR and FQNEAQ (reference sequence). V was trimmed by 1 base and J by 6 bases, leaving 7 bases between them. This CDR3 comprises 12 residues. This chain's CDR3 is CASSLGTLEQYF. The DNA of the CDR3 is TGTGCCAGCAGCTTAGGTACCCTCGAGCAGTACTTC.

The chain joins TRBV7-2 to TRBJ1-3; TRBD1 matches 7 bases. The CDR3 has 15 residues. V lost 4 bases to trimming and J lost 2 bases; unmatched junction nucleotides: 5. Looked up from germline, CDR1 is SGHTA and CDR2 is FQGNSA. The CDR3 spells CASSYTQGAGNTIYF. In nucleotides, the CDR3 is TGTGCCAGCAGCTATACTCAGGGGGCTGGAAACACCATATATTTT.

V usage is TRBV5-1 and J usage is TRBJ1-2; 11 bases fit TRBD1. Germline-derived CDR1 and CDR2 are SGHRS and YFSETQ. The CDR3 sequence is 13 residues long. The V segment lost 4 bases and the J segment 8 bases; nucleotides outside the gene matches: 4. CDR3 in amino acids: CASSAGQGDGYTF. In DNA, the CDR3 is TGCGCCAGCAGCGCGGGACAGGGGGACGGCTACACCTTC.

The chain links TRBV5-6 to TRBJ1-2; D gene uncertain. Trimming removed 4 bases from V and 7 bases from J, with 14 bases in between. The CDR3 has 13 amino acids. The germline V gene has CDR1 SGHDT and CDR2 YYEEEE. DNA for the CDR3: TGTGCCAGCAGCCCCCAGAACAGCCCTGGCTACACCTTC. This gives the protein CASSPQNSPGYTF.

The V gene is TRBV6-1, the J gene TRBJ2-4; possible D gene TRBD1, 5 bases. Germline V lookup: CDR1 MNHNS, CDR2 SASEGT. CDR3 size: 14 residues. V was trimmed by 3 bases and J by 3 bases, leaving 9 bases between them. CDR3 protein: CASSDRVVKNIQYF. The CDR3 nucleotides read TGTGCCAGCAGTGACAGGGTAGTCAAAAACATTCAGTACTTC.

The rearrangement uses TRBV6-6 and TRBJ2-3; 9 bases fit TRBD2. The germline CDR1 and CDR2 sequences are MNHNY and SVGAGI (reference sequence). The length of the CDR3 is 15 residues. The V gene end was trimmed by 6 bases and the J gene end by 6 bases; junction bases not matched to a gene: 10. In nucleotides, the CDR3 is TGTGCCAGCAGAACGCCGGGACTAGCTTCTGATACGCAGTATTTT. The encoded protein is CASRTPGLASDTQYF.

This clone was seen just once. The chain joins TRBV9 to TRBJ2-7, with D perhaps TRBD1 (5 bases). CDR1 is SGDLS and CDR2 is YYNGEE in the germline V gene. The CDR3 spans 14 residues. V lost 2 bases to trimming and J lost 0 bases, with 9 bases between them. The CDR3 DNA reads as TGTGCCAGCAGCGTCGACAGAAACTCCTACGAGCAGTACTTC. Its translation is CASSVDRNSYEQYF.

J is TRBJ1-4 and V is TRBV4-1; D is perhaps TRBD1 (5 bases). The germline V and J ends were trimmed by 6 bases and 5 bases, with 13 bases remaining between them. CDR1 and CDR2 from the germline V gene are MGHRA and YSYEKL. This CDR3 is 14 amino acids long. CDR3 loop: CASRRTTLNEKLFF. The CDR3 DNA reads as TGCGCCAGCAGGCGGACAACTCTAAATGAAAAACTGTTTTTT.

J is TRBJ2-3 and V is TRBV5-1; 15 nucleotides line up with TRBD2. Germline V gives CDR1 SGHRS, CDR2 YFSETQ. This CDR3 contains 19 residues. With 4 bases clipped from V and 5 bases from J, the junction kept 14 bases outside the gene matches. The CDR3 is CASSAGLAGGTTGLDTQYF. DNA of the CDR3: TGCGCCAGCAGCGCAGGACTAGCGGGAGGGACAACAGGGTTAGATACGCAGTATTTT.

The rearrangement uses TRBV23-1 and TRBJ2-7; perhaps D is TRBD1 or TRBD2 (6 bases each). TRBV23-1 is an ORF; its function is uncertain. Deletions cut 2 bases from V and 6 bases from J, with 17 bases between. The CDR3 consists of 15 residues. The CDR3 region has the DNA TGCGCCAGCAGTCAAAGGGGAGGACAGATATGCGAGCAGTACTTC. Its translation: CASSQRGGQICEQYF.

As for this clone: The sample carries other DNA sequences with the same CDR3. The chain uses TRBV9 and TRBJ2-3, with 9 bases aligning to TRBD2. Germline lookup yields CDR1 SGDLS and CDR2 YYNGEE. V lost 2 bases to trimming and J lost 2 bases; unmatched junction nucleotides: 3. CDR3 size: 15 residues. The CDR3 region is CASSVLAGDTDTQYF. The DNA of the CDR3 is TGTGCCAGCAGCGTTTTAGCGGGAGACACAGATACGCAGTATTTT.

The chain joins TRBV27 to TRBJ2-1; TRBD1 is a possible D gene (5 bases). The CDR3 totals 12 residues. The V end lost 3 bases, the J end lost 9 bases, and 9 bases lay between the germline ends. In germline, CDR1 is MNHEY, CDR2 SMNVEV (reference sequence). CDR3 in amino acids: CASSLQGGEQFF. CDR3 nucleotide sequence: TGTGCCAGCAGTTTGCAGGGTGGTGAGCAGTTCTTC.

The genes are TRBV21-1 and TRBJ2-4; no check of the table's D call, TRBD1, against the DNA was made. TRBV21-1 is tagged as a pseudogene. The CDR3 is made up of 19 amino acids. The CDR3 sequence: CASSKVIGTASLAKNIQYF. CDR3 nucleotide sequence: TGTGCCAGCAGCAAAGTGATAGGGACAGCTAGCCTAGCCAAAAACATTCAGTACTTC.

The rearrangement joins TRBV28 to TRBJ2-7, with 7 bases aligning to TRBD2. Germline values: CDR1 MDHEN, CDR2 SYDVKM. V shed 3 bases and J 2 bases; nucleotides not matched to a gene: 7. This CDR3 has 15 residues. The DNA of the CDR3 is TGTGCCAGCAGTTTTATCCGGGAGGTCCCCTACGAGCAGTACTTC. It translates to CASSFIREVPYEQYF.